The subject of this entry is one T cell receptor (beta chain). What it binds is not known. This sample was taken from a study of PD-1 blockade in classical Hodgkin lymphoma. Study-level points and caveats: TCR diversity in CD4+, not CD8+, cells rose significantly by C4D1.

CDR1 and CDR2 from the germline V gene are SGHRS and YFSETQ. There are 15 residues in the CDR3. The V gene end was trimmed by 0 bases and the J gene end by 3 bases; junction bases not matched to a gene: 4. With no exception, relapse followed autologous stem cell transplantation in all patients, and brentuximab vedotin exposure varied. Clones were read by immunoSEQ multiplex PCR, and TCRdb kept only the in-frame ones, dropping some. The sample yields 15,000 or so clones, about 60% seen once. V is TRBV5-1 and J is TRBJ1-2; 8 nucleotides match TRBD1. The TCR originated in a human donor with classical Hodgkin lymphoma. Here the sequenced sample was peripheral blood mononuclear cells (PBMCs), taken at baseline. Here the CDR3 reads CASSLAGRGHYGYTF. The CDR3, as DNA: TGCGCCAGCAGCTTGGCCGGCAGGGGGCACTATGGCTACACCTTC.